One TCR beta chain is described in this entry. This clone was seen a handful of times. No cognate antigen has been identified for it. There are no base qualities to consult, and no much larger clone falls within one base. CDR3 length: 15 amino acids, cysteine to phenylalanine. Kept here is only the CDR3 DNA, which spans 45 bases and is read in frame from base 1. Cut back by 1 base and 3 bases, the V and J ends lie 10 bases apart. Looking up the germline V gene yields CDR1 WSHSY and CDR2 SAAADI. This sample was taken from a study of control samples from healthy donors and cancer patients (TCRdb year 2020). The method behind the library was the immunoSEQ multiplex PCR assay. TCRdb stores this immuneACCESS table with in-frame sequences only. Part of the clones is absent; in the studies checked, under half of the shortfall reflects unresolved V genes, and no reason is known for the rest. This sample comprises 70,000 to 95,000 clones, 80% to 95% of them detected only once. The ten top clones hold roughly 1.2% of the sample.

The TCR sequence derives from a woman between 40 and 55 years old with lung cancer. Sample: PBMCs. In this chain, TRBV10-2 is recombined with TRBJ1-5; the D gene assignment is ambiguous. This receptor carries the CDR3 CASSEFVGSNQPQHF. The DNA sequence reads TGCGCCAGCAGTGAGTTTGTGGGATCCAATCAGCCCCAGCATTTT.